The clone carrying this T cell receptor (beta chain) rates as medium-sized. The data were taken from a study of spatial heterogeneity in lung cancer. Sample time point: sample taken at primary tumor resection. Researchers sequenced whole RNA taken from tumor, nontumor lung or frozen PBMC without sorting. CDR1 and CDR2 from the germline V gene are LGHDT and YNNKEL (reference sequence). The CDR3 extends over 19 amino acids. V lost 5 bases, J lost 4 bases, and 29 bases lay in between. Each molecule of TCR cDNA was tagged with one unique molecular identifier. One entry per CDR3 protein, called by TCRdb with MiXCR from the 5' RACE reads. This repertoire shows some 12,000 distinct CDR3 sequences, around 15% found once; its top ten account for around 2.4%.

This clonotype was sampled from a female donor with early-stage non-small cell lung cancer. Sequenced material: PBMCs, taken at surgery. The V and J genes are TRBV3-1 and TRBJ2-5, with a tentative D call TRBD2 (5 bases). Here the CDR3 DNA reads TGTGCCAGCAGCTACAATAAAGGACGGCGGGCCCAATACCGAGAGACCCAGTACTTC. It is translated as CASSYNKGRRAQYRETQYF.